The 11 T cell receptor beta chains in this list originate from one sample, sequenced in a study of T cells in Graves' hyperthyroidism and ophthalmopathy. Researchers amplified the TCR beta CDR3 regions from RNA transcripts. First-round RT-PCR targeting the TCR CDR3 was performed with the HTBI primer set. Each CDR3 protein is one row after TCRdb ran MiXCR on the multiplex PCR reads. The sample contains 700,000 to 850,000 distinct CDR3 sequences, approximately 36% of which appear only once. The material sequenced was blood. The receptors derive from a woman between 35 and 50 years old with Graves' hyperthyroidism.

The chain has TRBV29-1 and TRBJ1-2, with unresolved D. The ends were cut back, 1 base at V and 4 bases at J, with 10 bases in the middle. Germline V lookup: CDR1 SQVTM, CDR2 ANQGSEA. The CDR3 is 13 residues long. The CDR3 coding sequence is TGCAGCGTTGAAGGTCCGTGGAGCTATGGCTACACCTTC. Protein: CSVEGPWSYGYTF.

Turning to this clonotype: A read error is possible here, since a much larger clone lies one base away. The J gene is TRBJ1-2, the V gene TRBV3-1, with TRBD1 matching 7 bases. The CDR3 totals 14 residues. Trimming at V came to 1 base and at J to 6 bases, leaving 5 bases not matched to a gene. In germline, CDR1 is LGHDT, CDR2 YNNKEL (reference sequence). CDR3 region: CASSQGQGDHGYTF. DNA of the CDR3: TGTGCCAGCAGCCAAGGACAGGGTGACCATGGCTACACCTTC.

This clonotype was counted at least ten times. The chain couples TRBV29-1 to TRBJ1-1; maybe TRBD1 (6 bases). With 0 bases removed from V and 4 bases from J, the gap between germline ends came to 27 bases. Per the germline V gene, CDR1 is SQVTM and CDR2 is ANQGSEA. The CDR3 is 19 amino acids. CDR3 sequence (DNA): TGCAGCGTTGAAGATCCTGGGGGGCTTGGGGCCTTTGAGAGCACTGAAGCTTTCTTT. It encodes CSVEDPGGLGAFESTEAFF.

This chain links TRBV4-1 with TRBJ1-1, with a tentative D call TRBD1 (6 bases). The V end was cut by 0 bases, the J end by 1 base, with 15 bases between. CDR3 length: 17 residues. In germline, CDR1 is MGHRA, CDR2 YSYEKL. In DNA form, the CDR3 reads TGCGCCAGCAGCCAAGATCTGGGACAACATGAGAACACTGAAGCTTTCTTT. It encodes CASSQDLGQHENTEAFF.

The CDR3 DNA sequence: TGCAGTGCTAGAGATCCCGACTGGGGACCGCCAACTAATGAAAAACTGTTTTTT. This gives the protein CSARDPDWGPPTNEKLFF. The rearrangement links TRBV20-1 to TRBJ1-4; D might be TRBD1 (5 bases). The CDR3 is 18 amino acids. Germline CDR1 reads DFQATT; CDR2 reads SNEGSKA (reference sequence). V lost 0 bases and J lost 0, with 17 bases in between.

This clonotype was recorded many times. The chain combines TRBV5-4 with TRBJ2-5; D unclear. V gave up 3 bases and J gave up 7 bases, with 10 bases separating them. This CDR3 is 12 amino acids long. Per germline, CDR1 SGHNT and CDR2 YYREEE (reference sequence). Written as DNA, the CDR3 is TGTGCCAGCAGCTCCGACGGTGGGACCCAGTACTTC. This codes for CASSSDGGTQYF. The entire variable domain, with the rest obtained from reference TRBV5-4 and TRBJ2-5, is as follows: ETGVTQSPTHLIKTRGQQVTLRCSSQSGHNTVSWYQQALGQGPQFIFQYYREEENGRGNFPPRFSGLQFPNYSSELNVNALELDDSALYLCASSSDGGTQYFGPGTRLLVL.

V and J are TRBV6-5 and TRBJ1-2; D unclear. Deletions cut 4 bases from V and 6 bases from J, with 12 bases between. Germline V gene data show CDR1 as MNHEY and CDR2 as SVGAGI. The CDR3 length is 13 residues. The CDR3 DNA reads as TGTGCCAGCAGTTCTCCAGGACGGGATGGCTACACCTTC. Translation gives CASSSPGRDGYTF.

The rearrangement joins TRBV4-2 to TRBJ1-2; D gene uncertain. The CDR3 extends over 13 amino acids. Between the trimmed V and J ends, which lost 1 base and 7 bases, there was a span of 10 bases. CDR1 LGHNA and CDR2 YNFKEQ come from the germline V gene. The CDR3 protein is CASSQAGVGGYTF. CDR3 nucleotide sequence: TGTGCCAGCAGCCAAGCGGGTGTGGGTGGCTACACCTTC.

There are a few counts of this clonotype. The J gene is TRBJ1-4, the V gene TRBV7-9, with D perhaps matching TRBD1 (5 bases). The CDR3 loop spans 15 amino acids. Trimming pared 5 bases from V and 9 bases from J, leaving 19 bases between. Germline V gene lookup returns CDR1 SEHNR and CDR2 FQNEAQ (reference sequence). The CDR3 DNA follows: TGTGCCAGCAGCCAACGGGGCGGGGTGATGAAAAAACTGTTTTTT. This translates into CASSQRGGVMKKLFF.

This clonotype was seen repeatedly, ten times or more. The chain recombines TRBV7-9 with TRBJ2-5; D uncertain. This CDR3 has 15 amino acids. Trimming took 3 bases from V and 1 from J, leaving 12 bases between them. Germline V CDR1 and CDR2: SEHNR, FQNEAQ (reference sequence). Here the CDR3 reads CASSLYGQAQETQYF. The CDR3 DNA follows: TGTGCCAGCAGCTTGTACGGGCAGGCCCAAGAGACCCAGTACTTC.

This clonotype was seen repeatedly, ten times or more. The CDR3 spells CAISPGTGYGNTIYF. CDR3 in DNA: TGTGCCATCAGTCCCGGGACAGGGTATGGAAACACCATATATTTT. The rearrangement uses TRBV10-3 and TRBJ1-3; TRBD1 aligns across 9 bases. Germline-derived CDR1 and CDR2 are ENHRY and SYGVKD. Trimming cost V 5 bases and J 3 bases; bases outside gene matches: 5. The CDR3 covers 15 residues.